The following is a T cell receptor beta chain sequence with its context. Its recognized antigen is unknown. Base qualities were left out, and no much larger clone turns up one base away. Libraries were prepared through the immunoSEQ multiplex PCR assay. Rearranged TCR beta chain sequences were amplified with the hsTCRB Kit following the manufacturer's protocol. Sequencing of TCRB libraries was carried out on an Illumina MiSeq. The authors processed their data as follows. The proprietary platform of the kit vendor was used for demultiplexing, trimming and gene mapping. This immuneACCESS table, as held by TCRdb, lists in-frame sequences with V and J called but not all clones. Of the missing ones, under half trace to an unresolved V gene in checked studies; the others have no known cause. D and trimming were read from the DNA, whereas the V and J calls and clone size are those reported in that table. Present in this sample are more than 20,000 clones, 80% to 95% of which were seen just once. The ten largest clones represent approximately 9.2% of the sample.

This record comes from a study of a mutant IDH1 vaccine in newly diagnosed glioma (dated by TCRdb to the early 2020s). Concerning the study at large: The roughly 33 treated patients were around 60% male and 37.5% female, with a mean age of approximately 40 years. Before enrollment, most patients had been given radiochemotherapy with temozolomide as standard therapy, while the rest had received either radiotherapy alone or temozolomide alone. Six visits were used for peripheral blood collection: V03 (baseline), V05, V07, V10, V12 and V13. For exploratory analyses, around 23 treated patients had longitudinal TCRB deep sequencing done wherever samples were available. Overall study outcomes, separate from this receptor: Across multiple MHC alleles, vaccine-induced immune responses were seen in about 93% of patients. Pseudoprogression seemed to be unrelated to changes in the top peripheral T cell clonotypes found by TCRB sequencing. PBMC samples for TCRB deep sequencing were selected based on availability. The authors noted that analyses of patient blood samples could not be reproduced because of sample limitations.

This specimen's time point label, interpreted: baseline, week 1 (first vaccination visit). The meaning of the sample's treatment or condition label: pre-vaccination baseline after standard-of-care therapy. Newly diagnosed WHO grade 3 or 4 IDH1-mutant astrocytomas showing loss of nuclear ATRX were present in the donors. The samples were drawn from NOA16, a multicentre, single-arm, open-label phase I trial in Germany that tested a mutant IDH1 peptide vaccine in humans for the first time. Visit V03 blood draws served as the baseline sample for immunogenicity testing. Genomic DNA for TCRB sequencing was extracted from EDTA blood using the DNeasy Blood and Tissue Kit. V has 4 bases trimmed and J has 0 bases trimmed; junction bases matching no gene number 9. There are 17 amino acids in the CDR3, from cysteine to phenylalanine inclusive. Only the CDR3 portion is preserved as DNA: 51 bases, with reading frame beginning at the first base. According to the germline V gene (reference sequence), CDR1 reads SGHKS and CDR2 reads YYEKEE.

This clonotype originated in a man between 25 and 39 years old with glioma. The chain joins TRBV5-5 to TRBJ2-2; TRBD2 fits 7 bases in the junction. Sequenced here: PBMCs, sampled from a glioma patient treated with radiotherapy, temozolomide or both. The CDR3 has the sequence CASSPRDYLANTGELFF. The nucleotide sequence reads TGTGCCAGCAGCCCCCGGGACTACCTCGCGAACACCGGGGAGCTGTTTTTT.